This T cell receptor (beta chain) is drawn from a study of cytomegalovirus exposure and HLA in healthy donors. On the study more broadly: Across a few hundred genotyped donors, 65% to 90% landed in the Caucasian-associated ancestry cluster. Study-wide findings and caveats: Follow-up analysis later connected one missense variant in DCLRE1C with trimming of TCR beta V- and J-genes. Reportedly, a later analysis found an Asian-associated ancestry cluster had fewer N-insertions than the roughly 670-donor mean. High specificity and sensitivity for cytomegalovirus status were reported for the classifier.

Both 60 Vbeta primers and 13 Jbeta primers went into the PCR. TCRdb keeps only in-frame clones here, not all; method: immunoSEQ multiplex PCR. The sample records 100,000 to 120,000 clones, about 83% being singletons. In its sample, this clone was seen once. Antigen specificity is unknown. The sample taken for sequencing was PBMCs. The receptor's source is a young man in good health and CMV-seronegative.

The CDR3 coding sequence is TGTGCCAGCAGAATATCCGGGACAGGTTCAGCTAACTATGGCTACACCTTC. Translating gives CASRISGTGSANYGYTF. The chain carries TRBV11-2 and TRBJ1-2; 8 positions agree with TRBD1. The CDR3 spans 17 residues. V trimming: 6 bases; J trimming: 0 bases; junction bases outside the gene matches: 12. Germline V gene data show CDR1 as SGHAT and CDR2 as FQNNGV.